This T cell receptor (beta chain) was identified during a study of shared clonotypes between healthy human individuals. Deletions cut 1 base from V and 2 bases from J, with 11 bases between. Per germline, CDR1 PRHDT and CDR2 FYEKMQ (reference sequence). The CDR3 has 15 residues. Clones were sequenced by immunoSEQ multiplex PCR, and TCRdb holds only the in-frame ones, with some missing. The sample shows around 320,000 clones, 80% to 90% of them seen only once. The V and J genes are TRBV13 and TRBJ1-2; no reliable D call. What was sequenced was memory CD8+ T cells sorted from blood. Subset defined: CD45RO+ cells pooled with CCR7-negative TemRA cells. The sequence was collected from a man younger than 35 in good health. CDR3 DNA: TGTGCCAGCAGCTTAGAGTCTCAGGAAAACTATGGCTACACCTTC. This sequence encodes CASSLESQENYGYTF. Using reference TRBV13 and TRBJ1-2 for the parts outside the CDR3, the full variable domain is AAGVIQSPRHLIKEKRETATLKCYPIPRHDTVYWYQQGPGQDPQFLISFYEKMQSDKGSIPDRFSAQQFSDYHSELNMSSLELGDSALYFCASSLESQENYGYTFGSGTRLTVV.